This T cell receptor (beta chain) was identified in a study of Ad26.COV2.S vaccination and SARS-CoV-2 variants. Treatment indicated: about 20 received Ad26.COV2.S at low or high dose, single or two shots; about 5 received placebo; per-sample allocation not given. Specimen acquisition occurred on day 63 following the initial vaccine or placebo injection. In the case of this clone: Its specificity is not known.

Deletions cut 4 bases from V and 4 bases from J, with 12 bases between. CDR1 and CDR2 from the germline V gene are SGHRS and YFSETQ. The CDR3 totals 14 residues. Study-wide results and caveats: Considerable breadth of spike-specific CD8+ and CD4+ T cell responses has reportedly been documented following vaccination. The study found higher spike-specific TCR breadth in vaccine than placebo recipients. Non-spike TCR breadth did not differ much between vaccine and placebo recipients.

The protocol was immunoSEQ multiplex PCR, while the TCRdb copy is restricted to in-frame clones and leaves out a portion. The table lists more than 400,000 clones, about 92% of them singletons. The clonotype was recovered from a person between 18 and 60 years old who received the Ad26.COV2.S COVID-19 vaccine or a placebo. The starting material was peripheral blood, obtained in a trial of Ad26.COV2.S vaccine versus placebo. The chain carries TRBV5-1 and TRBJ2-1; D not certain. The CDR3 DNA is TGCGCCAGCAGCCGAGTGGTCTCGTACAATGAGCAGTTCTTC. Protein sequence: CASSRVVSYNEQFF.